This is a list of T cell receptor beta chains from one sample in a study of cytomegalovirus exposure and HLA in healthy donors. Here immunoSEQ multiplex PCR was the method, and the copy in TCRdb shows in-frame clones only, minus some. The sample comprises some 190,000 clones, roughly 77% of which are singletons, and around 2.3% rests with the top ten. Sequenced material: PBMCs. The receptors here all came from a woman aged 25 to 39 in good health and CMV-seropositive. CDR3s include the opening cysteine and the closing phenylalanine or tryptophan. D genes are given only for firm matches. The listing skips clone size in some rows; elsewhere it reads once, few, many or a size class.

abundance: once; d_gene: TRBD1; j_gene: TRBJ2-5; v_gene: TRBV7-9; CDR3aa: CASSMGQGQETQYF; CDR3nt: TGTGCCAGCAGCATGGGACAGGGTCAAGAGACCCAGTACTTC
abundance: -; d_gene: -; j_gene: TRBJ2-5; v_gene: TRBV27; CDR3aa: CASAVSEGETQYF; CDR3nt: TGTGCTTCTGCAGTCTCGGAGGGAGAGACCCAGTACTTC
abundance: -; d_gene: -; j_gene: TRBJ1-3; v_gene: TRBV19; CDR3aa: CASSVTGQFSGNTIYF; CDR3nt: TGTGCCAGTAGTGTCACAGGTCAATTCTCTGGAAACACCATATATTTT
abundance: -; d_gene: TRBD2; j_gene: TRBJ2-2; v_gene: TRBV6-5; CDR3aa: CASSRGRANTGELFF; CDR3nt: TGTGCCAGCTCCCGGGGGAGGGCGAACACCGGGGAGCTGTTTTTT
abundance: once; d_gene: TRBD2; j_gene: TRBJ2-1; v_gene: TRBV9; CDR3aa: CASSLRQAGDNEQFF; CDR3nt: TGTGCCAGCAGCCTGAGACAAGCGGGGGACAATGAGCAGTTCTTC
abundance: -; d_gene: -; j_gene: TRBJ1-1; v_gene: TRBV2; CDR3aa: CASSAPGLNTEAFF; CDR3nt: TGTGCCAGCAGCGCGCCGGGTTTGAACACTGAAGCTTTCTTT
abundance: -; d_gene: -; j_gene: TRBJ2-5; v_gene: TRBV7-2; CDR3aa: CASSLAYQETQYF; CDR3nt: TGTGCCAGCAGCTTAGCCTACCAAGAGACCCAGTACTTC
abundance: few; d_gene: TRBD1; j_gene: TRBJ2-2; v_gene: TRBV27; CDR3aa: CASRRPTGSNTGELFF; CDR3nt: TGTGCCAGCAGAAGACCGACAGGGAGCAACACCGGGGAGCTGTTTTTT
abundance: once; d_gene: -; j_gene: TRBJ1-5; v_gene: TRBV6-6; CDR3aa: CASSYSVAHNQPQHF; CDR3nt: TGTGCCAGCAGCTACTCAGTGGCACACAATCAGCCCCAGCATTTT
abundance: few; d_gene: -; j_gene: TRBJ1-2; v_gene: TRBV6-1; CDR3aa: CASSEGFGQYYGYTF; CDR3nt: TGTGCCAGCAGTGAAGGTTTCGGACAGTACTATGGCTACACCTTC
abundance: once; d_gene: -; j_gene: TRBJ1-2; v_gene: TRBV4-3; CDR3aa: CASSQEVRDGYTF; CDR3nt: TGCGCCAGCAGCCAAGAGGTCAGGGATGGCTACACCTTC
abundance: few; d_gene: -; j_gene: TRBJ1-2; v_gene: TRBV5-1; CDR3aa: CASSGASNYGYTF; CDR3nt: TGCGCCAGCAGCGGAGCCTCTAACTATGGCTACACCTTC
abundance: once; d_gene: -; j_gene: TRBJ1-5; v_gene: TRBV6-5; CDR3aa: CASREGSGRPQHF; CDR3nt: TGTGCCAGCCGGGAAGGGTCTGGTAGGCCCCAGCATTTT
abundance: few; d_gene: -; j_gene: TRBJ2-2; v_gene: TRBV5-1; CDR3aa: CASSLDPQYNTGELFF; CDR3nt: TGCGCCAGCAGCTTGGACCCCCAGTACAACACCGGGGAGCTGTTTTTT
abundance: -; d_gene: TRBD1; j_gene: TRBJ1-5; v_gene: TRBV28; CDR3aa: CASFSLGQGYSNQPQHF; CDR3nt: TGTGCCAGCTTTTCTCTCGGACAGGGGTATAGCAATCAGCCCCAGCATTTT
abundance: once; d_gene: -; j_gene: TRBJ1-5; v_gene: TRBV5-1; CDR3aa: CASSLGGGNQPQHF; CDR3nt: TGCGCCAGCAGCTTAGGTGGAGGCAATCAGCCCCAGCATTTT
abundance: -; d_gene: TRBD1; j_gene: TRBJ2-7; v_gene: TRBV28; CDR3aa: CASGLPQGATYEQYF; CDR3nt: TGTGCCAGCGGCCTTCCGCAGGGGGCCACCTACGAGCAGTACTTC
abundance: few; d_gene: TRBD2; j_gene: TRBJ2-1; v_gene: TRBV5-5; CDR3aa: CASSLTSGDYNEQFF; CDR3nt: TGTGCCAGCAGCCTGACTAGCGGAGATTACAATGAGCAGTTCTTC
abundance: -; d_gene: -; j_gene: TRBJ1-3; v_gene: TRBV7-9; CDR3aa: CASSSGTSSGNTIYF; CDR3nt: TGTGCCAGCAGCTCCGGGACAAGCTCTGGAAACACCATATATTTT
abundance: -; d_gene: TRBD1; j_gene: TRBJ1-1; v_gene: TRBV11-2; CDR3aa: CASSLNRPGTGAEAFF; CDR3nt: TGTGCCAGCAGCCTTAACCGCCCCGGGACAGGGGCTGAAGCTTTCTTT
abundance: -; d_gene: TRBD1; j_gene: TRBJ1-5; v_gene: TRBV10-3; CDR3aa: CAISGDREYQPQHF; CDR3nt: TGTGCCATCAGTGGGGACAGGGAGTATCAGCCCCAGCATTTT
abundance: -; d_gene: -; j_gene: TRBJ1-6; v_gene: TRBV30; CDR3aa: CAWSVSAGDALHF; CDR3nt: TGTGCCTGGAGTGTATCGGCAGGCGATGCCCTCCACTTT
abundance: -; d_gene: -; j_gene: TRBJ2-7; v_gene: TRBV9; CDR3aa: CASSVGSEALSPEQYF; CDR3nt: TGTGCCAGCAGCGTAGGCTCGGAAGCGCTCTCTCCCGAGCAGTACTTC
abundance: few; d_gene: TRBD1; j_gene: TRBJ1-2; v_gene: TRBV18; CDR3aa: CASSHGQGNYGYTF; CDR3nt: TGTGCCAGCTCACACGGACAGGGGAACTATGGCTACACCTTC
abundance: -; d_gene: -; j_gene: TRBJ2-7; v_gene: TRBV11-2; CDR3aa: CASSLGGGETYEQYF; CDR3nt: TGTGCCAGCAGCTTAGGAGGGGGGGAGACCTACGAGCAGTACTTC
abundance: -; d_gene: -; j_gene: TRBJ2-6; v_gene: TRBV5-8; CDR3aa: CASSQTVGSGANGLTF; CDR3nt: TGTGCCAGCAGTCAGACAGTGGGTTCTGGGGCCAACGGCCTGACTTTC
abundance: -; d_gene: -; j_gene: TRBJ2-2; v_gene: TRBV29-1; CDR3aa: CSVDDGVTGRDTGELFF; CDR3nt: TGCAGCGTTGACGACGGGGTAACAGGGAGGGACACCGGGGAGCTGTTTTTT
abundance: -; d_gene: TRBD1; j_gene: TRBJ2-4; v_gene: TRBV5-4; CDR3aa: CASSSTQGAGDSQYF; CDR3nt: TGTGCCAGCAGCTCCACACAGGGGGCTGGAGACAGTCAGTACTTC
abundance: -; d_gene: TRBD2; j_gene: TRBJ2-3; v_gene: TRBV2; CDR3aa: CARSKRGGSTDTQYF; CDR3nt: TGTGCCAGATCCAAGCGGGGGGGAAGCACAGATACGCAGTATTTT
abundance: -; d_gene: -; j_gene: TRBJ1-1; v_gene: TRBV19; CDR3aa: CASSISIMNTEAFF; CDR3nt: TGTGCCAGTAGTATTAGTATTATGAACACTGAAGCTTTCTTT
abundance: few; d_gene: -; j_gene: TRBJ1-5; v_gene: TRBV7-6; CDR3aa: CASSLYRGSNQPQHF; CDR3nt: TGTGCCAGCAGCTTATATAGGGGAAGCAATCAGCCCCAGCATTTT
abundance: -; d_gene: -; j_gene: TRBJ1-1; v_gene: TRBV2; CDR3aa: CASTGGLTPSEAFF; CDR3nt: TGTGCCAGCACGGGGGGCCTGACTCCCTCTGAAGCTTTCTTT